This T cell receptor (beta chain) was obtained from a study of T cells in narcolepsy. CDR1 is MRHNA, CDR2 SNTAGT, per germline. The CDR3 is made up of 14 amino acids. V lost 5 bases, J lost 0 bases, and 8 bases lay in between. Method: immunoSEQ multiplex PCR; TCRdb's copy keeps in-frame clones and lacks some. The table has tens of thousands of clones, approximately 80% seen once. Sequencing was done on a sample of memory (CD45RA-) CD4+ T cells from blood. This chain uses TRBV6-4 with TRBJ2-1; no clear D. This receptor was obtained from a human donor in good health. This CDR3 is CASSKESSYNEQFF. CDR3 in DNA: TGTGCCAGCAGTAAAGAAAGCTCCTACAATGAGCAGTTCTTC.